This T cell receptor (beta chain) comes out of a study of CD8 T cells in ankylosing spondylitis. TCR beta libraries were made by quantitative 5'-RACE with molecular barcodes. TCRdb reprocessed the 5' RACE reads via MiXCR and lists one record per CDR3 protein. The sample has about 130,000 distinct CDR3 sequences; roughly an eighth are singletons. Germline V CDR1 and CDR2: SQVTM, ANQGSEA. Trimming took off 5 bases at V and 7 bases at J, with 15 bases between the two ends. The CDR3 is made up of 13 amino acids. In its sample, this clonotype was seen a few times. Source material: blood, either unsorted or a sorted T cell fraction (not recorded which). The rearrangement joins TRBV29-1 to TRBJ1-5; D may be TRBD1 (5 bases). This clonotype was obtained from a female donor with ankylosing spondylitis or in good health (not recorded which). CDR3 protein: CSVTQGLEQPQHF. CDR3 DNA: TGCAGCGTTACCCAGGGACTAGAACAGCCCCAGCATTTT.